The rows below give T cell receptor beta chains drawn from one sample of a study of low-dose radiotherapy and immunotherapy resistance in tumors. TCRdb reprocessed the reads with MiXCR, giving one entry per CDR3 protein. The sample lists 60,000 to 90,000 distinct CDR3 sequences, around 32% occurring once. Sequenced material: PBMCs, taken before treatment. All receptors derive from a female donor with ovarian cancer. CDR3s include the opening cysteine and the closing phenylalanine or tryptophan. A D gene is named only where the DNA matches it firmly. A clone size is listed for some rows: how often the clone was seen (once, few, many), or a class if it is expanded.

abundance | d_gene | j_gene | v_gene | CDR3aa | CDR3nt
NA | TRBD2 | TRBJ2-5 | TRBV5-4 | CASSYRGLAGVNETQYF | TGTGCCAGCAGCTACCGGGGACTAGCGGGAGTAAATGAGACCCAGTACTTC
many | TRBD2 | TRBJ2-1 | TRBV24-1 | CATSGSGRSSYNEQFF | TGTGCCACCAGTGGTAGCGGGAGGAGCTCCTACAATGAGCAGTTCTTC
many | TRBD2 | TRBJ2-7 | TRBV30 | CAWKLAYEQYF | TGTGCCTGGAAACTAGCGTACGAGCAGTACTTC
NA | NA | TRBJ2-5 | TRBV29-1 | CSVEDWTQDQETQYF | TGCAGCGTTGAAGACTGGACACAAGACCAAGAGACCCAGTACTTC
many | NA | TRBJ1-3 | TRBV19 | CASTSLTGRPSGNTIYF | TGTGCCAGTACTTCTTTGACGGGGAGGCCCTCTGGAAACACCATATATTTT
many | NA | TRBJ1-1 | TRBV16 | CASSSIMNTEAFF | TGTGCCAGCAGTAGTATCATGAACACTGAAGCTTTCTTT
NA | TRBD2 | TRBJ2-3 | TRBV28 | CASIRGVSTDTQYF | TGTGCCAGCATACGGGGGGTGTCGACTGATACGCAGTATTTT
once | NA | TRBJ2-7 | TRBV28 | CASSLQREQYF | TGTGCCAGCAGTTTGCAGCGCGAGCAGTACTTC
NA | NA | TRBJ2-2 | TRBV10-2 | CASSGPVENTGELFF | TGCGCCAGCAGTGGGCCTGTAGAGAACACCGGGGAGCTGTTTTTT
many | TRBD1 | TRBJ1-2 | TRBV28 | CASTAPTGGIYYGYTF | TGTGCCAGCACCGCCCCGACAGGGGGGATCTACTATGGCTACACCTTC
NA | NA | TRBJ1-6 | TRBV18 | CASSPSGANNSPLHF | TGTGCCAGCTCACCAAGCGGAGCGAATAATTCACCCCTCCACTTT
many | TRBD1 | TRBJ2-7 | TRBV4-1 | CASSLGTDTYEQYF | TGCGCCAGCAGCCTCGGGACAGATACCTACGAGCAGTACTTC
many | TRBD2 | TRBJ2-1 | TRBV14 | CASSQELAAYNEQFF | TGTGCCAGCAGCCAAGAACTAGCGGCCTACAATGAGCAGTTCTTC
NA | TRBD1 | TRBJ1-5 | TRBV19 | CASSDRAISNQPQHF | TGTGCCAGTAGTGACAGGGCGATTAGCAATCAGCCCCAGCATTTT
many | NA | TRBJ2-6 | TRBV6-2/TRBV6-3 | CASSSQPPGANVLTF | TGTGCCAGCAGTTCCCAGCCTCCTGGGGCCAACGTCCTGACTTTC
many | NA | TRBJ2-1 | TRBV4-3 | CASSQDSGESYNEQFF | TGCGCCAGCAGCCAAGATTCAGGGGAGTCCTACAATGAGCAGTTCTTC
many | NA | TRBJ2-1 | TRBV5-8 | CASSLGERGAHYNEQFF | TGTGCCAGCAGCTTGGGTGAGAGGGGGGCACACTACAATGAGCAGTTCTTC
many | NA | TRBJ1-2 | TRBV10-3 | CAISESTGMVGGYTF | TGTGCCATCAGTGAGTCGACGGGAATGGTCGGTGGCTACACCTTC
many | NA | TRBJ1-4 | TRBV16 | CASSQLRDIGEKLFF | TGTGCCAGCAGCCAATTGCGGGACATCGGTGAAAAACTGTTTTTT
many | NA | TRBJ1-1 | TRBV3-1 | CASSYGEGSKAFF | TGTGCCAGCTCGTACGGGGAGGGCTCCAAAGCTTTCTTT
many | NA | TRBJ1-2 | TRBV7-2 | CASSLGAFESQVYGYTF | TGTGCCAGCAGCTTAGGGGCCTTCGAATCACAGGTTTATGGCTACACCTTC
NA | TRBD2 | TRBJ2-1 | TRBV28 | CASSRGGGNEQFF | TGTGCCAGCAGCCGCGGGGGAGGGAATGAGCAGTTCTTC
many | TRBD2 | TRBJ2-2 | TRBV19 | CASSRGLAAPGELFF | TGTGCCAGTAGTCGGGGACTAGCGGCCCCTGGGGAGCTGTTTTTT
many | TRBD2 | TRBJ2-2 | TRBV29-1 | CSVEGGSRGVDGELFF | TGCAGCGTTGAAGGTGGCTCGCGGGGGGTTGACGGGGAGCTGTTTTTT
few | TRBD1 | TRBJ2-7 | TRBV5-1 | CASSFDRGLGEQYF | TGCGCCAGCAGCTTCGACAGGGGGCTGGGCGAGCAGTACTTC
few | TRBD1 | TRBJ2-3 | TRBV7-2 | CASSSRDRTDTQYF | TGTGCCAGCAGCTCCCGGGACAGAACAGATACGCAGTATTTT
many | NA | TRBJ1-2 | TRBV6-2/TRBV6-3 | CASSSGPGDNYGYTF | TGTGCCAGCAGCTCCGGACCCGGGGACAACTATGGCTACACCTTC
NA | NA | TRBJ2-2 | TRBV6-8 | CASSYSRETGELFF | TGTGCCAGCAGTTACTCGAGGGAAACCGGGGAGCTGTTTTTT
few | NA | TRBJ2-7 | TRBV5-4 | CASSWETGPYEQYF | TGTGCCAGCAGCTGGGAGACAGGACCCTACGAGCAGTACTTC
NA | NA | TRBJ2-4 | TRBV7-2 | CASTRRGGSGKNIQYF | TGTGCCAGCACCCGACGAGGGGGATCGGGCAAAAACATTCAGTACTTC
NA | NA | TRBJ2-7 | TRBV18 | CASSPKDRFPYEQYF | TGTGCCAGCTCTCCGAAAGACAGATTCCCCTACGAGCAGTACTTC
NA | NA | TRBJ1-5 | TRBV6-2/TRBV6-3 | CASSEFRAGLANQPQHF | TGTGCCAGCAGTGAATTTCGGGCAGGGTTGGCCAATCAGCCCCAGCATTTT
many | NA | TRBJ1-5 | TRBV15 | CATSRGLNQPQHF | TGTGCCACCAGCAGGGGCCTCAATCAGCCCCAGCATTTT
NA | TRBD1 | TRBJ1-1 | TRBV28 | CASGNRGNTEAFF | TGTGCCAGCGGCAACAGGGGGAACACTGAAGCTTTCTTT
NA | TRBD2 | TRBJ2-7 | TRBV4-3 | CASSQDTAGAPEQYF | TGCGCCAGCAGCCAAGATACAGCGGGAGCTCCCGAGCAGTACTTC
NA | TRBD1 | TRBJ2-1 | TRBV19 | CASSTRTGENYNEQFF | TGTGCCAGTAGTACACGGACAGGGGAAAACTACAATGAGCAGTTCTTC
many | NA | TRBJ2-3 | TRBV5-4 | CASSRLRGGDTQYF | TGTGCCAGCAGCCGGTTAAGGGGGGGAGATACGCAGTATTTT
many | NA | TRBJ2-3 | TRBV7-2 | CASSSPPSGVGTDTQYF | TGTGCCAGCAGCTCCCCCCCCAGCGGAGTGGGCACAGATACGCAGTATTTT
many | TRBD2 | TRBJ2-3 | TRBV4-1 | CASSQDRIAGGQLTDTQYF | TGCGCCAGCAGCCAAGATAGAATAGCGGGAGGGCAGCTCACAGATACGCAGTATTTT
many | TRBD1 | TRBJ1-3 | TRBV7-9 | CASSSYRTGRTIYF | TGTGCCAGCAGCTCATACCGGACAGGGAGGACCATATATTTT
many | NA | TRBJ1-1 | TRBV14 | CASSLRPSHTEAFF | TGTGCCAGCAGCCTCCGGCCAAGCCACACTGAAGCTTTCTTT
NA | TRBD2 | TRBJ2-1 | TRBV6-8 | CASSLSPPSGIGGNEQFF | TGTGCCAGCAGTTTATCTCCCCCTAGCGGGATCGGGGGCAATGAGCAGTTCTTC
many | NA | TRBJ1-4 | TRBV18 | CASSVTGWPSLFF | TGTGCCAGCTCCGTGACCGGTTGGCCTTCACTGTTTTTT
many | TRBD2 | TRBJ2-1 | TRBV29-1 | CTVAGGSEQFF | TGCACCGTTGCGGGGGGAAGTGAGCAGTTCTTC
many | TRBD1 | TRBJ1-2 | TRBV25-1 | CATLQGALDGYTF | TGTGCCACTCTACAGGGGGCGCTTGATGGCTACACCTTC
many | TRBD2 | TRBJ2-1 | TRBV6-2/TRBV6-3 | CASSLAGGLNEQFF | TGTGCCAGCAGTTTAGCGGGGGGTCTCAATGAGCAGTTCTTC
NA | TRBD1 | TRBJ2-7 | TRBV5-4 | CASSPSGTGYEQYF | TGTGCCAGCAGCCCCTCCGGGACAGGGTACGAGCAGTACTTC
NA | NA | TRBJ2-1 | TRBV18 | CASSGQLRYNEQFF | TGTGCCAGCTCCGGACAGCTAAGGTACAATGAGCAGTTCTTC
NA | NA | TRBJ2-2 | TRBV6-5 | CASSYNNRGPGELFF | TGTGCCAGCAGTTATAACAACAGAGGGCCCGGGGAGCTGTTTTTT
many | TRBD2 | TRBJ2-3 | TRBV5-1 | CASSLDASGRGDTQYF | TGCGCCAGCAGCTTGGATGCTAGCGGGAGAGGAGATACGCAGTATTTT
once | NA | TRBJ2-3 | TRBV5-4 | CASSLRLGGRARVEDTQYF | TGTGCCAGCAGCTTACGCTTGGGGGGGCGAGCCCGAGTGGAAGATACGCAGTATTTT
many | TRBD2 | TRBJ2-1 | TRBV20-1 | CSGANSGRSYNEQFF | TGCAGTGGGGCGAATAGCGGGCGCTCCTACAATGAGCAGTTCTTC
NA | NA | TRBJ2-3 | TRBV10-3 | CASGEVGTQYF | TGTGCCAGCGGCGAAGTGGGTACGCAGTATTTT
many | NA | TRBJ2-3 | TRBV20-1 | CSALEGPPHTDTQYF | TGCAGTGCCCTTGAGGGGCCGCCCCACACAGATACGCAGTATTTT